Each of the 30 T cell receptor beta chains below was sequenced from the same sample in a study of blood T cell repertoires in COVID-19. TCRdb's table, derived via immunoSEQ multiplex PCR, lists solely in-frame clones and lacks some. The data contain a few hundred thousand clones, approximately 80% of them singletons. The specimen was peripheral blood. Every receptor here comes from a man between 45 and 60 years old with active or convalescent COVID-19.

The chain carries TRBV18 and TRBJ1-3, with TRBD1 as a possible D gene (6 bases). V lost 5 bases, J lost 2 bases, and 13 bases lay in between. The CDR3 length is 15 residues. Germline CDR1 KGHSH, CDR2 LQKENI. The CDR3 protein is CASSSTGPPGNTIYF. In DNA form, the CDR3 reads TGTGCCAGCTCATCGACAGGTCCCCCTGGAAACACCATATATTTT.

The gene calls are TRBV9 and TRBJ1-2, with no clear D. CDR1 SGDLS and CDR2 YYNGEE come from the germline V gene. The V end lost 4 bases, the J end lost 4 bases, and 11 bases lay between the germline ends. The CDR3 sequence is 13 residues long. As DNA, the CDR3 is TGTGCCAGCAGCCCCGCGGAGGGCTATGGCTACACCTTC. The encoded protein is CASSPAEGYGYTF.

This clone appeared a single time. J is TRBJ2-5 and V is TRBV5-5; 8 bases align to TRBD1. The V segment lost 3 bases and the J segment 2 bases; nucleotides outside the gene matches: 3. Germline V gene data show CDR1 as SGHKS and CDR2 as YYEKEE (reference sequence). The CDR3 is 14 residues long. The CDR3 DNA is TGTGCCAGCAGCTCTTGGGACAGGCAAGAGACCCAGTACTTC. Translating it yields CASSSWDRQETQYF.

The chain links TRBV6-5 to TRBJ2-2; D may be TRBD1 (5 bases). Germline CDR1 and CDR2: MNHEY and SVGAGI. The CDR3 covers 10 residues. Trimming shortened V by 11 bases and J by 5 bases, and 6 bases separated the two germline ends. CDR3 loop: CASGTGELFF. The CDR3 DNA reads TGTGCCTCAGGGACCGGGGAGCTGTTTTTT.

This clone was detected only a few times. The genes are TRBV5-4 and TRBJ1-2; D gene uncertain. The germline V gene encodes CDR1 SGHNT and CDR2 YYREEE (reference sequence). Trimming left V 0 bases short and J 9 bases short, with 15 bases between. The CDR3 extends over 14 amino acids. CDR3 DNA sequence: TGTGCCAGCAGCTTGGCCACGCCAGAGCGGAGCTACACCTTC. Its translation is CASSLATPERSYTF.

This clone was counted only a few times. Different DNA sequences within this sample yield the same CDR3. The genes are TRBV19 and TRBJ1-2, with 7 bases lining up with TRBD1. The CDR3 is 13 residues long. CDR1 is LNHDA and CDR2 is SQIVND in the germline V gene (reference sequence). Trimming took 5 bases from V and 4 from J; bases not matched to a gene: 4. CDR3 nucleotide sequence: TGTGCCAGTAGTGTGGACAGGAGCTATGGCTACACCTTC. It encodes CASSVDRSYGYTF.

This chain uses TRBV18 with TRBJ1-3, with a tentative D call TRBD1 (6 bases). V lost 4 bases to trimming and J lost 8 bases, with 15 bases between them. Germline V gives CDR1 KGHSH, CDR2 LQKENI. This CDR3 comprises 14 residues. Written as DNA, the CDR3 is TGTGCCAGCTCACTGCGGACAGTCCCGGACACCATATATTTT. This sequence encodes CASSLRTVPDTIYF.

This clone was seen at least ten times. This chain uses TRBV6-6 with TRBJ2-1; 7 positions agree with TRBD1. There are 13 residues in the CDR3. The germline V gene encodes CDR1 MNHNY and CDR2 SVGAGI (reference sequence). Germline trimming cut 5 bases from V and 6 bases from J; bases unmatched to any gene: 4. CDR3 nucleotides: TGTGCCAGCAGTAAACAGGGGTTCAATGAGCAGTTCTTC. This sequence encodes CASSKQGFNEQFF.

The chain carries TRBV7-2 and TRBJ2-1, with a possible D match to TRBD2 (5 bases). With 6 bases removed from V and 10 bases from J, the gap between germline ends came to 13 bases. The CDR3 runs to 12 residues. Germline CDR1 is SGHTA and CDR2 is FQGNSA. The CDR3 loop reads CASSRTGNEQFF. CDR3 nucleotides: TGTGCCAGCAGTCGGACGGGGAACGAGCAGTTCTTC.

The count of this clone is one. This chain links TRBV10-3 with TRBJ1-1, with D perhaps matching TRBD1 (6 bases). Germline V lookup: CDR1 ENHRY, CDR2 SYGVKD. The CDR3 spans 14 residues. The V end lost 10 bases, the J end lost 0 bases, and 15 bases lay between the germline ends. CDR3 sequence: CATRTDIVNTEAFF. The CDR3 coding sequence is TGTGCCACTAGGACAGATATAGTGAACACTGAAGCTTTCTTT.

CDR3 coding DNA: TGTGCCAGTACCCTGAGGGACACCGGGAGGCAGCCCCAGCATTTT. Translating it yields CASTLRDTGRQPQHF. This sequence joins TRBV19 and TRBJ1-5; a weak D match, TRBD1 (6 bases). The CDR3 sequence is 15 residues long. The V end was cut by 7 bases, the J end by 7 bases, with 20 bases between. The germline V gene encodes CDR1 LNHDA and CDR2 SQIVND (reference sequence).

The chain recombines TRBV12-3 or TRBV12-4 with TRBJ1-2; the D gene is possibly TRBD1 (6 bases). This CDR3 has 12 amino acids. Trimming cost V 6 bases and J 7 bases, with 12 bases left between them. CDR3 region: CASSSGVAGYTF. The CDR3 DNA is TGTGCCAGCAGCTCAGGGGTAGCTGGCTACACCTTC.

The chain recombines TRBV12-3 or TRBV12-4 with TRBJ1-6, with unresolved D. The CDR3 is 13 residues long. The V gene lost 7 bases and the J gene lost 5 bases, with 9 bases spanning the gap. CDR3 DNA: TGTGCCAGCAAGCCCTTACATAATTCACCCCTCCACTTT. Encoded protein: CASKPLHNSPLHF.

The chain links TRBV28 to TRBJ2-7, with 9 bases fitting TRBD1. The junction had 1 base not matched to a gene; V was cut back by 8 bases and J by 2 bases. Germline V gene sequence: CDR1 MDHEN, CDR2 SYDVKM. The CDR3 loop spans 12 amino acids. CDR3 sequence reads: CASGTGTYEQYV. The CDR3 DNA follows: TGTGCCAGCGGGACAGGGACCTACGAGCAGTACGTC.

The chain combines TRBV2 with TRBJ1-5; 11 bases are shared with TRBD1. From germline, CDR1 is SNHLY and CDR2 FYNNEI. The CDR3 is 15 residues long. J was trimmed by 3 bases and V by 6 bases; bases with no gene match: 4. The CDR3 reads CASRWTGGPNQPQHF. CDR3 DNA: TGTGCCAGCAGGTGGACAGGGGGCCCCAATCAGCCCCAGCATTTT.

The chain recombines TRBV7-3 with TRBJ2-1; tentative D call: TRBD1 (6 bases). This CDR3 is built from 15 residues. Germline assignment: CDR1 SGHTA and CDR2 FQGTGA. V dropped 3 bases and J dropped 8 bases, with 17 bases sitting between them. The CDR3 DNA sequence: TGTGCCAGCAGCTTTCGGGCTCAGGGGATCGATGAGCAGTTCTTC. Its protein is CASSFRAQGIDEQFF.

The genes are TRBV9 and TRBJ1-6; D unclear. The germline CDR1 and CDR2 sequences are SGDLS and YYNGEE. The CDR3 consists of 19 residues. V was cut by 4 bases and J by 0 bases, with 20 bases left in between. The CDR3: CASSPHAGFSISYNSPLHF. In DNA form, the CDR3 reads TGTGCCAGCAGCCCCCACGCGGGGTTTTCGATCTCCTATAATTCACCCCTCCACTTT.

The rearrangement uses TRBV15 and TRBJ2-3, with 9 bases aligning to TRBD2. The junction had 6 bases not matched to a gene; V was cut back by 9 bases and J by 5 bases. The CDR3 sequence is 13 residues long. Per the germline V gene, CDR1 is LNHNV and CDR2 is YYDKDF (reference sequence). This CDR3 reads CATRTSERDTQYF. The CDR3 coding sequence is TGTGCCACAAGGACTAGCGAAAGAGATACGCAGTATTTT.

This clone has a handful of counts. The V and J genes are TRBV20-1 and TRBJ1-1, with D possibly matching TRBD1 (5 bases). Trimming left V 6 bases short and J 5 bases short, with 10 bases between. Germline V gene sequence: CDR1 DFQATT, CDR2 SNEGSKA (reference sequence). The CDR3 spans 11 residues. CDR3 bases: TGCAGTGCGCCGAAGGGGACTGAAGCTTTCTTT. It specifies CSAPKGTEAFF.

The chain links TRBV2 to TRBJ2-2; possible D gene TRBD1, 6 bases. The CDR3 has 16 amino acids. Looked up from germline, CDR1 is SNHLY and CDR2 is FYNNEI. V was pared by 3 bases and J by 1 base, with 12 bases between. The chain's CDR3 is CASSDNLGQNTGELFF. CDR3 DNA: TGTGCCAGCAGTGATAACCTGGGACAGAACACCGGGGAGCTGTTTTTT.

The chain combines TRBV18 with TRBJ2-7, with a possible D match to TRBD1 (5 bases). There are 13 residues in the CDR3. The V gene's germline CDR1 is KGHSH and CDR2 LQKENI. Between the trimmed V and J ends, which lost 3 bases and 5 bases, there was a span of 11 bases. The CDR3 region has the DNA TGTGCCAGCTCACCGGGGCCGTCTAACGAGCAGTACTTC. Amino acids: CASSPGPSNEQYF.

This chain joins TRBV2 and TRBJ1-4, with TRBD1 matching over 7 bases. The V gene end was trimmed by 6 bases and the J gene end by 7 bases; junction bases not matched to a gene: 8. The CDR3 length is 14 residues. CDR1 and CDR2 (germline): SNHLY, FYNNEI. Here the CDR3 DNA reads TGTGCCAGCAGGCGACAGGGAGAGGTTGAAAAACTGTTTTTT. Translated: CASRRQGEVEKLFF.

V and J are TRBV2 and TRBJ2-2, with D perhaps matching TRBD1 (6 bases). The V end was cut by 6 bases, the J end by 7 bases, with 15 bases between. Germline values: CDR1 SNHLY, CDR2 FYNNEI. The CDR3 covers 14 residues. In DNA, the CDR3 is TGTGCCAGCAGGGGAACCACAGGGTTCGGGGAGCTGTTTTTT. The encoded protein is CASRGTTGFGELFF.

The chain employs TRBV7-2 and TRBJ2-1; TRBD2 might be the D (5 bases). The CDR3 consists of 15 residues. Germline loops: CDR1 SGHTA, CDR2 FQGNSA. The V end was cut by 4 bases, the J end by 1 base, with 11 bases between. Written as DNA, the CDR3 is TGTGCCAGCAGCTCCGGGGTCGTTTCCTACAATGAGCAGTTCTTC. Translated, it gives CASSSGVVSYNEQFF.

The chain employs TRBV2 and TRBJ2-7; TRBD1 aligns across 10 bases. CDR3 size: 14 residues. Germline V gives CDR1 SNHLY, CDR2 FYNNEI. V dropped 8 bases and J dropped 5; count of bases not matched to a gene: 9. Here the CDR3 reads CASRRGQGFHEQYV. The CDR3 DNA reads TGTGCCAGCCGCCGGGGACAGGGGTTCCACGAGCAGTACGTC.

The chain carries TRBV3-1 (or the pseudogene TRBV3-2) and TRBJ1-5; D unclear. The germline V gene encodes CDR1 LGHDT and CDR2 YNNKEL (reference sequence). This CDR3 comprises 15 residues. Trimming removed 11 bases at V and 6 bases at J, with 23 bases between. CDR3 sequence: CAGRKVPRLGQPQHF. In DNA form, the CDR3 reads TGTGCCGGCCGGAAGGTCCCTAGGCTCGGTCAGCCCCAGCATTTT.

J is TRBJ2-2 and V is TRBV7-2; no definite D call. CDR1 SGHTA and CDR2 FQGNSA come from the germline V gene. The CDR3 loop spans 13 amino acids. V lost 0 bases, J lost 7 bases, and 6 bases lay in between. The CDR3 nucleotides read TGTGCCAGCAGCTTAGCATCTCTCGGGGAGCTGTTTTTT. Translating gives CASSLASLGELFF.

V and J are TRBV24-1 and TRBJ2-7, with D possibly matching TRBD2 (6 bases). The CDR3 length is 14 residues. V lost 9 bases to trimming and J lost 3 bases, with 17 bases between them. CDR1 is KGHDR, CDR2 SFDVKD, per germline. The chain's CDR3 is CATPRCRRGYEQYF. Here the CDR3 DNA reads TGTGCCACCCCCCGGTGCAGGCGGGGCTACGAGCAGTACTTC.

The rearrangement links TRBV6-5 to TRBJ2-7, with D tentatively TRBD1 (6 bases). The germline V gene has CDR1 MNHEY and CDR2 SVGAGI. The CDR3 is 15 amino acids. With 0 bases removed from V and 3 bases from J, the gap between germline ends came to 12 bases. The CDR3 region is CASSYSTGSFYEQYV. The CDR3 nucleotides read TGTGCCAGCAGTTACTCTACAGGGTCTTTCTACGAGCAGTACGTC.

This clone occurred once. The chain combines TRBV6-5 with TRBJ1-1; weak D call: TRBD1 (6 bases). V shed 0 bases and J shed 3 bases, with 11 bases lying between them. This CDR3 region has 15 residues. Germline lookup yields CDR1 MNHEY and CDR2 SVGAGI. DNA of the CDR3: TGTGCCAGCAGTTACTCGAATACAGGGTACACTGAAGCTTTCTTT. Protein: CASSYSNTGYTEAFF.